This T cell receptor (beta chain) was observed in a study of blood T cell dynamics during melanoma immunotherapy. Regarding the study as a whole: Immune-effector CD8+ cells best matched cell-free DNA CDR3 sequences and were most clonal.

As concerns this clone: Its antigen is currently unknown.

Time point defined: week 3, after first cycle of checkpoint inhibitor. Memory T cells counted as immune-effector cells when CD3+ CD4- CD8+ CD45RA- CD45RO-high CD27- CCR7-. Generated by immunoSEQ multiplex PCR, the TCRdb table keeps only in-frame clones and is missing some. The sample yields more than 650 clones, around 82% seen once. Source: CD8+ T cells from blood, taken from a patient treated with checkpoint blockade. The TCR originated in a human donor with melanoma.

In DNA, the CDR3 is TGTGCCAGCACCCAAAACAGGGAGCAGTTCTTC. Protein sequence: CASTQNREQFF. V gene TRBV27 combines with J gene TRBJ2-1; perhaps TRBD1 as D (5 bases). V lost 7 bases and J lost 10, with 11 bases in between. CDR3 length equals 11 residues. Germline-derived CDR1 and CDR2 are MNHEY and SMNVEV (reference sequence).